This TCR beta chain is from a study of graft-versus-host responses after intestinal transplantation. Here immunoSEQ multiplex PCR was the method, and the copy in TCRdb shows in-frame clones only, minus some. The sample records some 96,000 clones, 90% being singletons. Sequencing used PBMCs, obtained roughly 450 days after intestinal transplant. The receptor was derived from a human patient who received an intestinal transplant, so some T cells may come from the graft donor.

CDR3 DNA: TGTGCCAGCAGACGGGACACCGGGTCCACTGAAGCTTTCTTT. Translation gives CASRRDTGSTEAFF. The V call is TRBV5-5, the J call TRBJ1-1; TRBD1 might be the D (6 bases). Germline V CDR1 and CDR2: SGHKS, YYEKEE (reference sequence). V was pared by 5 bases and J by 4 bases, with 15 bases between. There are 14 residues in the CDR3.